The clone carrying this T cell receptor beta chain was seen at least ten times. Antigen unknown. This entry belongs to a study of early T cells in non-severe SARS-CoV-2 infection. The overall study: Chains from this unsorted whole-blood bulk RNA could not be paired. Study-wide results and limits: VDJdb matching favored anti-spike CD8 responses, missing private and CD4 specificities.

Germline V lookup: CDR1 DFQATT, CDR2 SNEGSKA (reference sequence). CDR3 length equals 13 residues. V was shortened by 5 bases and J by 3 bases, with 11 bases between the two germline ends. Via MiXCR, TCRdb re-called the 5' RACE reads, giving one row per CDR3 protein. The sample yields 25,000 to 35,000 distinct CDR3 sequences, approximately 5% seen once. The specimen was whole blood. The gene calls are TRBV20-1 and TRBJ1-5; a possible D gene is TRBD1 (6 bases). The clonotype originates from an adult who was a healthcare worker with PCR-confirmed SARS-CoV-2 infection or an uninfected control (not recorded which). In DNA form, the CDR3 reads TGCAGTGCTTTATGGGACAACAATCAGCCCCAGCATTTT. It codes for CSALWDNNQPQHF.